The sequence of this T cell receptor (beta chain) was determined in a study of cytomegalovirus exposure and HLA in healthy donors (dated by TCRdb to the late 2010s). With regard to the full study: An earlier analysis of more than 550 of the donors reported over 250 Gb of sequence data and 95 million to 130 million unique TCR beta sequences obtained from about 179 million T cells. An early release covering just under 650 HLA-typed donors comprised roughly 300 gigabases of sequencing data and some 79 million unique TCR sequences. Of the roughly 400 genotyped donors, approximately 80% fell in the genetic ancestry cluster associated with self-reported Caucasian donors. The study aimed to test whether cataloging public T cell receptors could reveal signatures of past pathogen exposure. The T cell repertoires of about 700 subjects were profiled by immunosequencing and related to cytomegalovirus serostatus. Along with the roughly 670-subject first cohort, a separate validation cohort of over 90 different subjects was used. The study combined high-throughput TCR immunosequencing, statistical association of individual TCRs with disease status, and machine learning to predict cytomegalovirus infection status. To study patterns of TCR occurrence, a later analysis re-analyzed previously published TCR beta repertoires from around 700 donors and added high-resolution HLA genotyping. Rather than using new phenotypic data, the later analysis identified candidate immune exposures from TCR beta sequences and from how often those sequences occurred across donors. An earlier analysis of fewer than 750 of the donors used high-throughput TCR beta sequencing to judge whether each TCR beta V gene segment behaved as functional or pseudogenic. Donor age, sex, ethnicity and CMV serostatus were collected together with the repertoire data. In a later genetic analysis, genome-wide SNP genotypes for about three fifths of the roughly 670 donors were used, and that subset was treated as a discovery cohort. All discovery cohort repertoires had been generated on a single sequencing platform. HLA typing included class I and class II loci at four-digit resolution. The number of typed donors differed by locus: about 629-630 for A, B, C, DRB1 and DQB1; some 500 for DQA1; approximately 600 for DPA1; and 450 to 480 for DPB1. Because of strong linkage in the cohort, roughly five DR-DQ haplotypes were treated as single units for association and clustering. Among about 360 genotyped donors of the cohort, an average of approximately 240,000 unique TCR beta nucleotide sequences were sequenced per donor, about a sixth of them non-productive. The paper as a whole reports these results and caveats: The earlier analysis of around 600 of the donors excluded about 16 rarely observed V segments, including chromosome 9 orphons, because counts were too low. A later analysis found that TCR association rates varied across HLA loci, with DRB1 alleles showing the most associated TCRs and HLA-C alleles the fewest. At a false discovery rate of 0.05, a later analysis linked 15,000 to 20,000 TCR beta sequences to specific HLA alleles. A later analysis found that HLA-associated TCR beta chains were more clonally expanded and had lower generation probabilities than equally common non-associated chains. A later genetic analysis associated a missense DCLRE1C variant with V-gene and J-gene trimming of TCR beta chains, and an independent cohort replicated the association. Only TCR beta chains were sequenced in this cohort, and the absence of alpha or paired-chain data limited detectable features. Correlated functional status among segregating V segments might be attributable to linkage disequilibrium, but an unknown experimental factor could not be ruled out. A cluster of highly shared sequence variants was judged likely to be a technical artifact of the sequencing pipeline. Several of the top co-occurrence clusters appeared to be linked to parvovirus B19, influenza, CMV and Epstein-Barr virus, according to a later analysis. Three of the identified cytomegalovirus-associated TCR beta chains were confirmed in vitro to be specific for cytomegalovirus antigens. Because some donors lacked HLA typing at each locus, the association tests relied only on the typed subset. The study listed 150 to 200 TCR beta chains as associated with cytomegalovirus. Most CMV-associated TCR beta chains appeared to be HLA-restricted in a later analysis, and the HLA associations seemed to be driven largely by CMV exposure. The authors suggested that the approach could potentially be generalized to other disease states and immunological phenotypes. When HLA alleles, especially DR and DQ, strongly co-occurred, TCR associations were difficult to assign to individual alleles. Cytomegalovirus status was reported to be diagnosed by the classifier with high specificity and sensitivity in both the original and validation cohorts. A further reported finding was that TCR beta sequences accurately predicted the HLA-A and HLA-B alleles for most subjects in the first cohort. In an earlier analysis of about 550 of the donors, most TCR beta V segments were observed in productive rearrangements about 87% or about 30% of the time, broadly matching IMGT annotations. Compared with the roughly 700-donor mean, donors in an Asian-associated ancestry cluster had fewer N-insertions in productive TCRs, according to a later genetic analysis. Immune exposure information for the cohort was limited to CMV serostatus. Sequencing depth was assumed to be roughly uniform across donors in the presence/absence analyses, though that assumption may not hold. Some IMGT-functional V segments, including TRBV6-2 and TRBV6-3, could not be distinguished by the 87-base-pair reads and were therefore excluded. While some public TCRs were present in many individuals, most TCR sequences turned up only very rarely across donors.

Concerning this clone itself: What antigen it recognizes has not been identified. Per-base qualities were not stored, and no clone one base away is much larger.

Looking up the germline V gene yields CDR1 SGDLS and CDR2 YYNGEE. The CDR3 covers 16 residues, taking in both the cysteine and the phenylalanine. Only the CDR3 DNA is retained, 48 bases long and in frame from the first base. Germline trimming: 3 bases from V, 0 bases from J; junction bases outside gene matches: 5. Library generation was performed with the immunoSEQ multiplex PCR assay. A mixture of 60 forward primers for TCR Vbeta segments and 13 reverse primers for TCR Jbeta segments was used in the multiplex PCR. A multiplex PCR assay on genomic DNA amplified the CDR3 region of rearranged TCR beta genes. On the Illumina HiSeq System, the amplified TCR beta libraries were sequenced as 87-base-pair reads. In the paper's pipeline: A later analysis counted tens of millions of unique TCR beta chains across the 550 to 750 repertoires, and 10 million to 11 million of these chains were shared by at least two donors. A nearest-neighbor algorithm error-corrected the raw reads and collapsed the reads into unique sequences, merging closely related sequences to remove PCR and sequencing errors. Alignment of CDR3 sequences to IMGT reference sequences was used to assign V, D and J gene segments. For a sequence to be retained, a match of at least six nucleotides to both a V gene segment and a J gene segment was required. A rearrangement counted as productive if the CDR3 had no stop codons and remained in frame with V and J, and every other rearrangement counted as non-productive. CDR3 was defined according to IMGT convention as the region running from the second conserved V-encoded cysteine to the conserved J-encoded phenylalanine. The earlier analysis of about 640 of the donors excluded any sequence lacking an unambiguous match to a single V gene segment. An earlier analysis of 587 of the donors called V segments functional above 56.7% productive rearrangements and segregating when the between-donor standard deviation exceeded 5%. To diagnose cytomegalovirus status from the catalog of TCR beta chain sequences, a statistical classification framework was built. In a later analysis, TCR nucleotide sequences were compared against IMGT/GENE-DB human TR gene sequences so that V and J genes could be assigned. Using the TCRdist pipeline, a later analysis assigned CDR3 sequences along with most-parsimonious VDJ recombination scenarios. In a later analysis, every TCR beta chain was defined by the combination of its CDR3 amino acid sequence and its V-gene family, and reads without a unique V-gene family were dropped. To address suspected cross-contamination and a sequencing artifact, a later analysis removed several hundred highly shared, low-generation-probability nucleotide sequences. In a later analysis, a clonal expansion index was calculated for each public chain from normalized within-repertoire ranks of inferred template counts. In a later analysis, generation probabilities were computed with a VDJ recombination model fitted to out-of-frame rearrangements, and the resulting probabilities were checked against IGoR. Hypergeometric tests were used in a later analysis to score TCR-TCR, TCR-HLA and TCR-CMV co-occurrence, with a repertoire-size bias correction applied to the TCR pairs. In a later analysis, false discovery rates were estimated by permuting HLA or CMV assignments 20 times. In a later analysis, co-occurring TCRs were grouped using DBSCAN, and TCRdist sequence similarity was added for clustering within HLA-allele-positive subsets. For co-occurrence clustering, repertoires with fewer than 30,000 or more than 120,000 public chains were excluded, along with 4 to 6 repertoires with anomalous nucleotide sharing. The immuneACCESS repertoire file appears here via TCRdb, limited to in-frame rearrangements. These files lack a portion of the clones; in checked studies, under half of the deficit traces to unresolved V genes, and the cause of the others is not known. The V and J calls and the clone size are those of that table, but D and trimming were determined from the DNA. In this sample the table shows 180,000 or so clones, less than 80% of which occur a single time. The top ten hold about 0.8% of the sample.

The cohort consisted of some 670 healthy bone marrow donors. At the time of sampling, every cohort member was nominally healthy, though immune exposures that went unrecorded were likely present. The donor was CMV seronegative and was included in the group of a few hundred seronegative cohort members. A peripheral blood sample was collected from each donor, and TCR beta sequencing was performed on peripheral blood mononuclear cells. Genomic DNA was extracted from the blood cell samples with the Qiagen DNeasy Blood Extraction Kit. The sequence is built from TRBV9 and TRBJ2-3; 9 central bases correspond to TRBD2. Sequencing was done on a sample of PBMCs. This sequence originates from a female donor in good health and CMV-seronegative. The CDR3 has the sequence CASSALAGRSTDTQYF. The bases read TGTGCCAGCAGCGCCCTAGCGGGGCGAAGCACAGATACGCAGTATTTT. The reference TRBV9 and TRBJ2-3 proteins fill in what lies around the CDR3, so the full variable domain reads DSGVTQTPKHLITATGQRVTLRCSPRSGDLSVYWYQQSLDQGLQFLIQYYNGEERAKGNILERFSAQQFPDLHSELNLSSLELGDSALYFCASSALAGRSTDTQYFGPGTRLTVL.